The 23 T cell receptor beta chains in this list originate from one sample, sequenced in a study of Ad26.COV2.S vaccination and SARS-CoV-2 variants. Treatment denoted: some 19 received Ad26.COV2.S at low or high dose, single or two shots; about 5 received placebo; per-sample allocation not given. Specimens were obtained on day 63 following the first vaccine or placebo injection. Clones were sequenced by immunoSEQ multiplex PCR, and TCRdb holds only the in-frame ones, with some missing. The table shows hundreds of thousands of clones, with 80% to 90% occurring only once. The source material was peripheral blood, sampled in a trial of Ad26.COV2.S vaccine versus placebo. The origin of the receptors is a person between 18 and 60 years old who received the Ad26.COV2.S COVID-19 vaccine or a placebo.

V is TRBV11-3 and J is TRBJ2-5; possible D gene TRBD2, 5 bases. V lost 5 bases and J 4 bases, leaving 11 bases between the germline ends. Looked up from germline, CDR1 is SGHNT and CDR2 is YENEEA. The CDR3 is made up of 13 amino acids. The chain's CDR3 is CASSRARGETQYF. The CDR3 bases are TGTGCCAGCAGCCGAGCACGGGGAGAGACCCAGTACTTC.

The V call is TRBV3-1 (or the pseudogene TRBV3-2), the J call TRBJ2-3; D is uncertain. V lost 4 bases to trimming and J lost 6 bases, with 14 bases between them. The CDR3 contains 14 residues. CDR1 and CDR2 from the germline V gene are LGHDT and YNNKEL (reference sequence). The CDR3: CASSPDSFRDTQYF. CDR3 nucleotide sequence: TGTGCCAGCAGCCCCGATAGTTTTAGGGATACGCAGTATTTT.

The chain has TRBV7-6 and TRBJ2-1; no clear D gene. Germline V lookup: CDR1 SGHVS, CDR2 FNYEAQ. The V gene lost 3 bases and the J gene lost 16 bases, with 16 bases spanning the gap. The CDR3 has 12 residues. This CDR3 is CASSFSSFRPFF. DNA for the CDR3: TGTGCCAGCAGCTTTAGTTCATTTAGGCCTTTCTTC.

This chain links TRBV6-6 with TRBJ1-5, with TRBD1 as a possible D gene (6 bases). This CDR3 comprises 13 residues. Germline-derived CDR1 and CDR2 are MNHNY and SVGAGI (reference sequence). Trimming shortened V by 7 bases and J by 7 bases, and 14 bases separated the two germline ends. CDR3 in amino acids: CASTGQGRQPQHF. The CDR3 region has the DNA TGTGCCAGCACCGGGCAGGGGCGGCAGCCCCAGCATTTT.

The rearrangement uses TRBV2 and TRBJ2-7, with 10 bases that match TRBD2. Trimming took 2 bases from V and 3 from J; bases not matched to a gene: 7. The CDR3 has 16 residues. Germline CDR1 reads SNHLY; CDR2 reads FYNNEI. CDR3 loop: CASSESLAGVNYEQYF. The DNA of the CDR3 is TGTGCCAGCAGTGAATCGCTAGCGGGAGTGAACTACGAGCAGTACTTC.

The gene calls are TRBV6-5 and TRBJ2-2; tentatively, D is TRBD1 or TRBD2 (5 bases each). CDR3 length: 15 residues. V gave up 6 bases and J gave up 1 base, with 12 bases separating them. Germline values: CDR1 MNHEY, CDR2 SVGAGI. As DNA, the CDR3 is TGTGCCAGCAGCCAGGGACGGATGAACACCGGGGAGCTGTTTTTT. This codes for CASSQGRMNTGELFF.

The chain is built from TRBV7-9 and TRBJ1-3; perhaps TRBD1 as D (6 bases). CDR1 is SEHNR and CDR2 is FQNEAQ in the germline V gene (reference sequence). The CDR3 loop spans 15 amino acids. V shed 2 bases and J shed 0 bases, with 8 bases lying between them. The CDR3 spells CASSLQGISGNTIYF. The CDR3 nucleotides are TGTGCCAGCAGCTTACAGGGGATCTCTGGAAACACCATATATTTT.

The chain combines TRBV18 with TRBJ2-5; a possible D gene is TRBD2 (6 bases). Germline loops: CDR1 KGHSH, CDR2 LQKENI. Trimming stripped 3 bases from V and 3 bases from J, with 11 bases between. This CDR3 has 14 amino acids. CDR3 amino acids: CASSPGTYKETQYF. Here the CDR3 DNA reads TGTGCCAGCTCACCTGGGACTTACAAAGAGACCCAGTACTTC.

The genes are TRBV11-2 and TRBJ2-5; D unclear. The CDR3 has 14 residues. In germline, CDR1 is SGHAT, CDR2 FQNNGV. V gave up 5 bases and J gave up 5 bases, with 15 bases separating them. CDR3 amino acids: CASSPFPGSETQYF. CDR3 DNA: TGTGCCAGCAGCCCCTTCCCAGGCTCGGAGACCCAGTACTTC.

V and J are TRBV3-1 (or the pseudogene TRBV3-2) and TRBJ2-1; the match to TRBD2 covers 7 bases. The CDR3 contains 17 residues. With V trimmed by 4 bases and J by 0 bases, 9 bases remained unmatched. The germline V gene has CDR1 LGHDT and CDR2 YNNKEL (reference sequence). CDR3 loop: CASSRYGEGSSYNEQFF. The CDR3 DNA reads TGTGCCAGCAGCCGTTATGGGGAGGGGAGCTCCTACAATGAGCAGTTCTTC.

J is TRBJ2-7 and V is TRBV20-1; D unresolved. V was trimmed by 3 bases and J by 6 bases, leaving 18 bases between them. From germline, CDR1 is DFQATT and CDR2 SNEGSKA (reference sequence). The CDR3 is 14 amino acids. The CDR3 DNA is TGCAGTGCTAGTAACCCCCTTTTGACTGGCGAGCAGTACTTC. Protein: CSASNPLLTGEQYF.

This rearrangement joins TRBV5-1 to TRBJ2-7; unclear D gene. CDR1 SGHRS and CDR2 YFSETQ come from the germline V gene. CDR3 length equals 14 residues. V was clipped by 0 bases and J by 2 bases, with 9 bases between them. In DNA, the CDR3 is TGCGCCAGCAGCTTGGGAGACAACACCTACGAGCAGTACTTC. It encodes CASSLGDNTYEQYF.

This chain joins TRBV7-2 and TRBJ2-1; TRBD2 matches 12 bases. The V segment lost 4 bases and the J segment 6 bases; nucleotides outside the gene matches: 7. This CDR3 comprises 16 residues. CDR1 SGHTA and CDR2 FQGNSA come from the germline V gene. CDR3 DNA: TGTGCCAGCAGCTACCGGACTAGCGGGGCCATCAATGAGCAGTTCTTC. Its translation: CASSYRTSGAINEQFF.

The rearrangement links TRBV5-1 to TRBJ2-2; 8 bases line up with TRBD1. The germline gives CDR1 SGHRS, CDR2 YFSETQ. V was clipped by 2 bases and J by 2 bases; unmatched bases: 5. CDR3 length: 16 residues. This chain's CDR3 is CASSFDGQGNTGELFF. The CDR3, as DNA: TGCGCCAGCAGCTTCGACGGACAGGGAAACACCGGGGAGCTGTTTTTT.

The chain employs TRBV29-1 and TRBJ2-6, with D uncertain. The V end was cut by 6 bases, the J end by 0 bases, with 9 bases between. The CDR3 is 14 residues long. Germline V CDR1 and CDR2: SQVTM, ANQGSEA. The DNA for the CDR3 is TGCAGCGTATCCGACCTCTCTGGGGCCAACGTCCTGACTTTC. Its translation is CSVSDLSGANVLTF.

The genes are TRBV5-6 and TRBJ2-7, with no clear D. The CDR3 loop spans 13 amino acids. Trimming removed 4 bases at V and 0 bases at J, with 8 bases between. In germline, CDR1 is SGHDT, CDR2 YYEEEE. The CDR3 is CASSRTDSYEQYF. CDR3 sequence (DNA): TGTGCCAGCAGCCGGACGGACTCCTACGAGCAGTACTTC.

This clone was picked up a small number of times. This rearrangement joins TRBV4-2 to TRBJ1-1; tentatively, D is TRBD1 (5 bases). The germline CDR1 and CDR2 sequences are LGHNA and YNFKEQ. This CDR3 has 15 amino acids. V was clipped by 2 bases and J by 4 bases, with 14 bases between them. The DNA of the CDR3 is TGTGCCAGCAGCCAACCGGCGGATGGGGGCACTGAAGCTTTCTTT. It specifies CASSQPADGGTEAFF.

To note about this clone: Other DNA variants within this sample encode the same CDR3. This chain joins TRBV6-5 and TRBJ2-7; tentatively, D is TRBD2 (5 bases). V gave up 3 bases and J gave up 2 bases, with 8 bases separating them. The length of the CDR3 is 13 residues. Germline-derived CDR1 and CDR2 are MNHEY and SVGAGI. CDR3 amino acids: CASSYSGTYEQYF. Written as DNA, the CDR3 is TGTGCCAGCAGTTATTCGGGGACCTACGAGCAGTACTTC.

A few counts support this clone. V gene TRBV5-4 combines with J gene TRBJ2-7; D gene ambiguous. The CDR3 consists of 13 residues. V lost 4 bases, J lost 3 bases, and 11 bases lay in between. The germline V gene encodes CDR1 SGHNT and CDR2 YYREEE (reference sequence). Here the CDR3 reads CASSKQPGYEQYF. Written as DNA, the CDR3 is TGTGCCAGCAGCAAACAACCAGGCTACGAGCAGTACTTC.

V usage is TRBV5-5 and J usage is TRBJ1-1; D is undetermined. The CDR3 consists of 14 residues. Germline CDR1 is SGHKS and CDR2 is YYEKEE (reference sequence). V was shortened by 5 bases and J by 0 bases, with 11 bases between the two germline ends. The CDR3 protein is CASSYSAVNTEAFF. Written as DNA, the CDR3 is TGTGCCAGCAGTTACAGCGCGGTGAACACTGAAGCTTTCTTT.

The rearrangement joins TRBV19 to TRBJ2-5, with a possible D match to TRBD1 (6 bases). CDR1 and CDR2 from the germline V gene are LNHDA and SQIVND (reference sequence). Between the trimmed V and J ends, which lost 5 bases and 4 bases, there was a span of 11 bases. The CDR3 has 13 amino acids. The CDR3 loop reads CASSATGSETQYF. The CDR3 DNA is TGTGCCAGTAGTGCGACAGGATCAGAGACCCAGTACTTC.

The chain combines TRBV7-9 with TRBJ1-2; 7 bases align to TRBD1. The CDR3 is made up of 14 amino acids. The germline V gene encodes CDR1 SEHNR and CDR2 FQNEAQ (reference sequence). The V segment lost 0 bases and the J segment 2 bases; nucleotides outside the gene matches: 0. This CDR3 is CASSLAGQNYGYTF. CDR3 nucleotide sequence: TGTGCCAGCAGCTTAGCGGGACAGAACTATGGCTACACCTTC. Based on the CDR3 plus reference TRBV7-9 and TRBJ1-2, the full variable domain is DTGVSQNPRHKITKRGQNVTFRCDPISEHNRLYWYRQTLGQGPEFLTYFQNEAQLEKSRLLSDRFSAERPKGSFSTLEIQRTEQGDSAMYLCASSLAGQNYGYTFGSGTRLTVV.

The rearrangement links TRBV5-8 to TRBJ2-5; 9 bases align to TRBD2. Germline V gives CDR1 SGHTS, CDR2 YDEGEE. There are 16 residues in the CDR3. The J segment lost 2 bases and the V segment lost 1 base, leaving 6 bases of the junction unmatched. The CDR3 bases are TGTGCCAGCAGCTTGACGATGACTAGCGGACAAGAGACCCAGTACTTC. It translates to CASSLTMTSGQETQYF.